This is a list of T cell receptor beta chains from one sample in a study of T cell repertoires in cytomegalovirus infection. One entry per CDR3 protein results from TCRdb running MiXCR on the reads. This sample yields 650,000 to 900,000 distinct CDR3 sequences, of which almost 30% are seen a single time; about an eighth belongs to the top ten. These TCRs are of unknown antigen specificity. Sample: cultured CD8+ T cells from PBMCs, taken from culture after CMV antigen stimulation. The receptors shown here come from a human donor in good health (CMV status not recorded). Some clones in this sample may be carry-over from other donors' samples. Both conserved end residues are part of each CDR3. A D gene is named only where the DNA matches it firmly. Not every row has a clone size; where given, it reads once, few, many or a size class.

j_gene: TRBJ2-7; v_gene: TRBV4-2; abundance: .; d_gene: TRBD1; CDR3aa: CASSQEGQGHSYEQYF; CDR3nt: TGTGCCAGCAGCCAAGAGGGACAGGGACACTCCTACGAGCAGTACTTC
j_gene: TRBJ1-1; v_gene: TRBV28; abundance: .; d_gene: .; CDR3aa: CASRITRTMNTEAFF; CDR3nt: TGTGCCAGCAGAATCACGAGGACAATGAACACTGAAGCTTTCTTT
j_gene: TRBJ2-1; v_gene: TRBV6-5; abundance: few; d_gene: .; CDR3aa: CASSPLRGSSDEQFF; CDR3nt: TGTGCCAGCAGTCCCTTACGGGGGAGTAGCGATGAGCAGTTCTTC
j_gene: TRBJ2-1; v_gene: TRBV12-3/TRBV12-4; abundance: few; d_gene: TRBD2; CDR3aa: CASRGRGGPYNEQFF; CDR3nt: TGTGCCAGCAGAGGACGGGGGGGCCCCTACAATGAGCAGTTCTTC
j_gene: TRBJ2-4; v_gene: TRBV29-1; abundance: few; d_gene: .; CDR3aa: CSVDSGGAKNIQYF; CDR3nt: TGCAGCGTTGATTCCGGAGGAGCCAAAAACATTCAGTACTTC
j_gene: TRBJ1-1; v_gene: TRBV5-4; abundance: few; d_gene: TRBD1; CDR3aa: CASSSDRGANTEAFF; CDR3nt: TGTGCCAGCAGTTCAGACAGGGGCGCGAACACTGAAGCTTTCTTT
j_gene: TRBJ2-2; v_gene: TRBV27; abundance: few; d_gene: .; CDR3aa: CASSFDGGELFF; CDR3nt: TGTGCCAGCAGCTTTGACGGCGGGGAGCTGTTTTTT
j_gene: TRBJ1-2; v_gene: TRBV7-9; abundance: few; d_gene: TRBD1; CDR3aa: CASSLGRTGQSGYTF; CDR3nt: TGTGCCAGCAGCTTAGGTCGGACAGGACAGAGTGGCTACACCTTC
j_gene: TRBJ2-3; v_gene: TRBV14; abundance: few; d_gene: .; CDR3aa: CASSLERASTDTQYF; CDR3nt: TGTGCCAGCTCCCTCGAGAGGGCTTCCACAGATACGCAGTATTTT
j_gene: TRBJ2-1; v_gene: TRBV12-3/TRBV12-4; abundance: many; d_gene: .; CDR3aa: CASSLGEYNEQFF; CDR3nt: TGTGCCAGCAGCCTAGGCGAGTACAATGAGCAGTTCTTC
j_gene: TRBJ2-3; v_gene: TRBV6-5; abundance: few; d_gene: TRBD2; CDR3aa: CASSSITSGHTDTQYF; CDR3nt: TGTGCCAGCAGTTCTATTACTAGCGGACACACAGATACGCAGTATTTT
j_gene: TRBJ2-3; v_gene: TRBV5-1; abundance: few; d_gene: .; CDR3aa: CASSLAFPTDTQYF; CDR3nt: TGCGCCAGCAGCTTGGCATTCCCCACAGATACGCAGTATTTT
j_gene: TRBJ2-2; v_gene: TRBV7-6; abundance: many; d_gene: .; CDR3aa: CASSSGRDYTGELFF; CDR3nt: TGTGCCAGCAGCTCCGGACGGGACTACACCGGGGAGCTGTTTTTT
j_gene: TRBJ1-2; v_gene: TRBV7-6; abundance: .; d_gene: .; CDR3aa: CASSPPLPQGGYTF; CDR3nt: TGTGCCAGCAGCCCACCACTACCCCAGGGGGGCTACACCTTC
j_gene: TRBJ1-5; v_gene: TRBV6-1; abundance: many; d_gene: .; CDR3aa: CASSVPTNIYFGENSNQPQHF; CDR3nt: TGTGCCAGCAGTGTCCCGACGAACATTTACTTTGGCGAGAATAGCAATCAGCCCCAGCATTTT
j_gene: TRBJ1-2; v_gene: TRBV27; abundance: few; d_gene: .; CDR3aa: CASSLSMGNYGYTF; CDR3nt: TGTGCCAGCAGTTTATCGATGGGTAACTATGGCTACACCTTC
j_gene: TRBJ1-5; v_gene: TRBV5-6; abundance: few; d_gene: .; CDR3aa: CASSLGWDNSYSNQPQHF; CDR3nt: TGTGCCAGCAGCTTGGGTTGGGACAACTCTTATAGCAATCAGCCCCAGCATTTT
j_gene: TRBJ1-2; v_gene: TRBV7-2; abundance: .; d_gene: .; CDR3aa: CASSLDPGNVSYTF; CDR3nt: TGTGCCAGCAGCTTAGATCCAGGGAACGTAAGCTACACCTTC
j_gene: TRBJ2-2; v_gene: TRBV11-3; abundance: .; d_gene: TRBD2; CDR3aa: CASSPRDYNTGELFF; CDR3nt: TGTGCCAGCAGCCCCCGGGACTACAACACCGGGGAGCTGTTTTTT
j_gene: TRBJ2-5; v_gene: TRBV5-6; abundance: .; d_gene: .; CDR3aa: CASSLREIQETQYF; CDR3nt: TGTGCCAGCAGCTTGAGAGAGATCCAAGAGACCCAGTACTTC
j_gene: TRBJ1-1; v_gene: TRBV6-8; abundance: .; d_gene: .; CDR3aa: CASSPDTFDTEAFF; CDR3nt: TGTGCCAGCAGTCCAGACACGTTCGACACTGAAGCTTTCTTT
j_gene: TRBJ1-5; v_gene: TRBV7-9; abundance: many; d_gene: .; CDR3aa: CASSLEDENQPQHF; CDR3nt: TGTGCCAGCAGCTTAGAGGATGAAAATCAGCCCCAGCATTTT
j_gene: TRBJ2-1; v_gene: TRBV6-1; abundance: .; d_gene: .; CDR3aa: CASSEEVDDEQFF; CDR3nt: TGTGCCAGCAGTGAAGAGGTAGACGATGAGCAGTTCTTC
j_gene: TRBJ1-3; v_gene: TRBV6-1; abundance: .; d_gene: TRBD1; CDR3aa: CASHRDRGSIRLSGNTIYF; CDR3nt: TGTGCCAGTCACCGGGACAGGGGCTCCATTCGCCTCTCTGGAAACACCATATATTTT
j_gene: TRBJ2-1; v_gene: TRBV7-8; abundance: many; d_gene: TRBD2; CDR3aa: CASSLRRGGYNEQFF; CDR3nt: TGTGCCAGCAGCTTAAGGCGGGGGGGCTACAATGAGCAGTTCTTC
j_gene: TRBJ2-1; v_gene: TRBV7-9; abundance: .; d_gene: TRBD2; CDR3aa: CASAGGSYNEQFF; CDR3nt: TGTGCCAGCGCGGGGGGATCCTACAATGAGCAGTTCTTC
j_gene: TRBJ1-5; v_gene: TRBV6-5; abundance: few; d_gene: TRBD1; CDR3aa: CASSYGGQGDQPQHF; CDR3nt: TGTGCCAGCAGTTACGGGGGACAGGGCGATCAGCCCCAGCATTTT
j_gene: TRBJ1-5; v_gene: TRBV12-3/TRBV12-4; abundance: few; d_gene: .; CDR3aa: CASSLGGLQGQPQHF; CDR3nt: TGTGCCAGCAGTTTAGGTGGTCTACAGGGCCAGCCCCAGCATTTT
j_gene: TRBJ1-1; v_gene: TRBV12-3/TRBV12-4; abundance: .; d_gene: .; CDR3aa: CASSRPRTVAEAFF; CDR3nt: TGTGCCAGCAGTCGTCCCCGGACAGTGGCTGAAGCTTTCTTT
j_gene: TRBJ2-7; v_gene: TRBV7-9; abundance: .; d_gene: TRBD2; CDR3aa: CASSHPSSGGGYEQYF; CDR3nt: TGTGCCAGCAGCCACCCCTCCAGCGGGGGAGGCTACGAGCAGTACTTC
j_gene: TRBJ2-3; v_gene: TRBV27; abundance: .; d_gene: .; CDR3aa: CASGWGGGGADTQYF; CDR3nt: TGTGCCAGCGGCTGGGGGGGGGGCGGAGCAGATACGCAGTATTTT
j_gene: TRBJ1-5; v_gene: TRBV15; abundance: few; d_gene: .; CDR3aa: CATRSGNQPQHF; CDR3nt: TGTGCCACCCGCTCGGGCAATCAGCCCCAGCATTTT
j_gene: TRBJ1-1; v_gene: TRBV7-9; abundance: few; d_gene: .; CDR3aa: CASSLSEAEAFF; CDR3nt: TGTGCCAGCAGCTTAAGTGAAGCTGAAGCTTTCTTT
j_gene: TRBJ2-1; v_gene: TRBV15; abundance: once; d_gene: TRBD2; CDR3aa: CATSRLTSGGFYNEQFF; CDR3nt: TGTGCCACCAGCAGGTTGACTAGCGGGGGGTTCTACAATGAGCAGTTCTTC
j_gene: TRBJ2-2; v_gene: TRBV10-3; abundance: .; d_gene: TRBD2; CDR3aa: CAIRGTSGASTGELFF; CDR3nt: TGTGCCATCAGGGGGACTAGCGGGGCTAGCACCGGGGAGCTGTTTTTT
j_gene: TRBJ2-3; v_gene: TRBV7-9; abundance: few; d_gene: .; CDR3aa: CASSSREKEPTDTQYF; CDR3nt: TGTGCCAGCAGCTCTCGGGAGAAGGAACCGACAGATACGCAGTATTTT
j_gene: TRBJ2-7; v_gene: TRBV27; abundance: .; d_gene: TRBD1; CDR3aa: CASSFGQDYEQYF; CDR3nt: TGTGCCAGCAGTTTCGGACAGGACTACGAGCAGTACTTC
j_gene: TRBJ1-1; v_gene: TRBV29-1; abundance: .; d_gene: .; CDR3aa: CSVDPGGVGTEAFF; CDR3nt: TGCAGCGTTGATCCGGGAGGGGTCGGGACTGAAGCTTTCTTT
j_gene: TRBJ1-2; v_gene: TRBV6-5; abundance: .; d_gene: .; CDR3aa: CASRYLGGDNGYTF; CDR3nt: TGTGCCAGCAGGTACCTAGGAGGGGACAATGGCTACACCTTC
j_gene: TRBJ1-5; v_gene: TRBV19; abundance: .; d_gene: TRBD1; CDR3aa: CAGSIDPGQETNQPQHF; CDR3nt: TGTGCCGGTAGTATAGATCCGGGACAGGAAACCAATCAGCCCCAGCATTTT
j_gene: TRBJ1-1; v_gene: TRBV27; abundance: few; d_gene: TRBD1; CDR3aa: CASTPTGGNTEAFF; CDR3nt: TGTGCCAGCACCCCGACAGGGGGGAACACTGAAGCTTTCTTT
j_gene: TRBJ2-7; v_gene: TRBV4-3; abundance: .; d_gene: .; CDR3aa: CASSVQSTSYEQYF; CDR3nt: TGCGCCAGCAGTGTCCAGTCAACCTCCTACGAGCAGTACTTC
j_gene: TRBJ2-1; v_gene: TRBV7-9; abundance: .; d_gene: TRBD1; CDR3aa: CASSVIWGRIQGASIDEQFF; CDR3nt: TGTGCCAGCAGCGTAATATGGGGCCGCATACAGGGGGCGTCTATTGATGAGCAGTTCTTC
j_gene: TRBJ2-2; v_gene: TRBV7-9; abundance: few; d_gene: .; CDR3aa: CASGPTSGGDTGELFF; CDR3nt: TGTGCCAGCGGCCCGACTAGTGGGGGCGACACCGGGGAGCTGTTTTTT
j_gene: TRBJ2-3; v_gene: TRBV27; abundance: .; d_gene: .; CDR3aa: CASSLLRKVADTQYF; CDR3nt: TGTGCCAGCAGTTTGCTTAGAAAGGTTGCAGATACGCAGTATTTT
j_gene: TRBJ2-5; v_gene: TRBV24-1; abundance: .; d_gene: .; CDR3aa: CATSRGGETQYF; CDR3nt: TGTGCCACCAGTCGGGGAGGAGAGACCCAGTACTTC
j_gene: TRBJ1-4; v_gene: TRBV6-6; abundance: .; d_gene: .; CDR3aa: CASTLQGLAHGRHF; CDR3nt: TGTGCCAGCACCCTACAGGGTTTGGCCCATGGGCGACATTTT
j_gene: TRBJ1-1; v_gene: TRBV7-6; abundance: .; d_gene: .; CDR3aa: CASSLLTGGTEAFF; CDR3nt: TGTGCCAGCAGCTTGCTCACTGGGGGCACTGAAGCTTTCTTT
j_gene: TRBJ1-5; v_gene: TRBV5-6; abundance: few; d_gene: .; CDR3aa: CASSFRGVYSNQPQHF; CDR3nt: TGTGCCAGCAGCTTCCGGGGGGTATATAGCAATCAGCCCCAGCATTTT
j_gene: TRBJ2-1; v_gene: TRBV15; abundance: few; d_gene: TRBD1; CDR3aa: CATSRARQGVWNEQFF; CDR3nt: TGTGCCACCAGCAGAGCCAGACAGGGGGTTTGGAATGAGCAGTTCTTC
j_gene: TRBJ2-7; v_gene: TRBV7-6; abundance: .; d_gene: .; CDR3aa: CASSLAPRRGEEEQYF; CDR3nt: TGTGCCAGCAGCTTAGCGCCACGGCGGGGAGAGGAGGAGCAGTACTTC
j_gene: TRBJ2-1; v_gene: TRBV4-1; abundance: once; d_gene: .; CDR3aa: CASSQARTRVCHCYNEQFF; CDR3nt: TGTGCCAGCAGCCAGGCCCGAACGCGGGTCTGCCATTGCTACAATGAGCAGTTCTTC
j_gene: TRBJ2-3; v_gene: TRBV7-6; abundance: .; d_gene: .; CDR3aa: CASSPRDLGTDTQYF; CDR3nt: TGTGCCAGCAGCCCCCGGGACTTGGGCACAGATACGCAGTATTTT
j_gene: TRBJ1-6; v_gene: TRBV7-2; abundance: many; d_gene: .; CDR3aa: CASSLFLGVNSPLHF; CDR3nt: TGTGCCAGCAGCTTATTCTTGGGGGTAAATTCACCCCTCCACTTT
j_gene: TRBJ2-7; v_gene: TRBV7-9; abundance: .; d_gene: .; CDR3aa: CASSFAGENPYEQYF; CDR3nt: TGTGCCAGCAGCTTTGCAGGGGAGAACCCCTACGAGCAGTACTTC